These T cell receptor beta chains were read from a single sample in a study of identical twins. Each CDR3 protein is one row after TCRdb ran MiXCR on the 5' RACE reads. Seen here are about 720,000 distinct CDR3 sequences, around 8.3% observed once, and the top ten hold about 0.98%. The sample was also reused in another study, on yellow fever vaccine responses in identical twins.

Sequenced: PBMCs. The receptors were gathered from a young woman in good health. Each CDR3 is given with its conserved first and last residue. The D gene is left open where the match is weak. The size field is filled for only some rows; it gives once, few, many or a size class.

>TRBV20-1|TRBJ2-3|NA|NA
TGCAGTGCTAGATTAGCGACTAGCACAGATACGCAGTATTTT
CSARLATSTDTQYF
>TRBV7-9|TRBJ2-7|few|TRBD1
TGTGCCAGCAGCGCAACAGGGGGACACTACGAGCAGTACTTC
CASSATGGHYEQYF
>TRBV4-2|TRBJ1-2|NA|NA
TGTGCCAGCAGCCAAGAGGCCCGCGGTTCGGGCGGCTACACCTTC
CASSQEARGSGGYTF
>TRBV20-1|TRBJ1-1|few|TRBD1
TGCAGTGCTGGAGGACAGGCGAACACTGAAGCTTTCTTT
CSAGGQANTEAFF
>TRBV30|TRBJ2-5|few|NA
TGTGCCTCCCAGGGACCCAAGGCCCAAGAGACCCAGTACTTC
CASQGPKAQETQYF
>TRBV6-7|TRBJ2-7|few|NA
TGTGCCAGCAGTTACCGCTGGGACAACTACGAGCAGTACTTC
CASSYRWDNYEQYF
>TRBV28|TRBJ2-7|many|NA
TGTGCCAGCAGTTCACCACAGGGTTTGGCCTACGAGCAGTACTTC
CASSSPQGLAYEQYF
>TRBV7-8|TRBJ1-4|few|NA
TGTGCCAGCAGCCCCGAACCCCCGGAAGGGGAAAAACTGTTTTTT
CASSPEPPEGEKLFF
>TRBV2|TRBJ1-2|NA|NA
TGTGCCAGCAGTGAAGCAGGTCAGGGACGGCTTCGTATCGGGGGCTACACCTTC
CASSEAGQGRLRIGGYTF
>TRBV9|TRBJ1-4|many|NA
TGTGCCAGCAGCGTAGGACCGGGCCTCAATGAAAAACTGTTTTTT
CASSVGPGLNEKLFF
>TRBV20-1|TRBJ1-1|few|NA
TGCAGTGCTAGAGATCCACAGGACACTGAAGCTTTCTTT
CSARDPQDTEAFF
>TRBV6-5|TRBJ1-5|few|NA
TGTGCCAGCAGTTACGGACACAATCAGCCCCAGCATTTT
CASSYGHNQPQHF
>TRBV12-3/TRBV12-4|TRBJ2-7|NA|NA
TGTGCCAGCAGTAGCGGGACAGCCTCATTTTCGCAATACGAGCAGTACTTC
CASSSGTASFSQYEQYF
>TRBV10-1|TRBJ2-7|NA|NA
TGCGCCAGCAGTGAGTGGCGAGAGGCCGAGCAGTACTTC
CASSEWREAEQYF